This section outlines one T cell receptor beta chain sequence together with its context. The sample comes from a study of blood T cell repertoires in COVID-19. The CDR3 sequence is 16 residues long. Trimming cost V 1 base and J 6 bases; bases outside gene matches: 7. Germline lookup yields CDR1 LGHNA and CDR2 YNFKEQ. The table came from immunoSEQ multiplex PCR; TCRdb's copy has only in-frame clones and leaves some out. The table includes approximately 40,000 clones, roughly four fifths detected once. The receptor was derived from a woman aged 55 to 70 with acute or convalescent COVID-19. Specimen: peripheral blood. The gene calls are TRBV4-2 and TRBJ2-1; 9 nucleotides line up with TRBD1. CDR3 DNA sequence: TGTGCCAGCAGCCAAGGCGGACAGGGGTTTATCAATGAGCAGTTCTTC. Its translation is CASSQGGQGFINEQFF.